The clone carrying this T cell receptor beta chain was counted a single time. Its specificity is not known. The entry originates in a study of metastatic and nonmetastatic thyroid tumors. The wider study: Patients with malignant and benign thyroid disease provided blood and tumor or nodule tissue, whose repertoires were compared.

Findings of the study overall: It was reported that TCR beta diversity was significantly higher in malignant thyroid tumors than benign nodules, in blood and tumor.

The CDR3 is 15 residues long. Trimming at V came to 5 bases and at J to 3 bases, leaving 7 bases not matched to a gene. Germline V gene lookup returns CDR1 SGHAT and CDR2 FQNNGV. Original methodology: A classifier of distant metastasis in papillary thyroid cancer was built from CDR3 differences (across clinicopathological groups). TCRdb used MiXCR to call clones anew from the PCR reads. V and J calls and clone size were set by TCRdb, not the authors. The data contain 53,000 or so clones, 20% of them singletons. No treatment had been given to any patient before thyroid surgery. The specimen sequenced was blood. The source is a female donor with papillary thyroid cancer or a benign thyroid nodule (not recorded which). Some clones in this sample may be carry-over from other donors' samples. The chain is built from TRBV11-2 and TRBJ2-5; 9 nucleotides line up with TRBD2. The chain's CDR3 is CASSLGGLAEETQYF. In nucleotides, the CDR3 is TGTGCCAGCAGCCTCGGGGGACTAGCAGAAGAGACCCAGTACTTC.